A selection of T cell receptor beta chains follows, all from one sample in a study of cytomegalovirus exposure and HLA in healthy donors. Repertoires were generated with immunoSEQ multiplex PCR, while TCRdb's copy carries only in-frame clones and drops some. The sample gives more than 75,000 clones, 65% to 80% of which show up once; around 2.5% is in the top ten. The source material was PBMCs. These receptors were taken from a man aged 25 to 40 in good health and CMV-seronegative. The CDR3 runs from the conserved cysteine through the conserved F or W.

v_call: TRBV5-1; j_call: TRBJ2-2; cdr3_aa: CASSLVFNVGLGTGELFF
v_call: TRBV5-1; j_call: TRBJ2-7; cdr3_aa: CASSPGQGTLEQYF
v_call: TRBV15; j_call: TRBJ1-1; cdr3_aa: CATSRFPTQGSHTEAFF
v_call: TRBV28; j_call: TRBJ2-7; cdr3_aa: CASSTGGFGSYEQYF
v_call: TRBV18; j_call: TRBJ2-4; cdr3_aa: CASSPRTGRNIQYF
v_call: TRBV19; j_call: TRBJ2-1; cdr3_aa: CASSTPSPTGRGEQFF
v_call: TRBV30; j_call: TRBJ1-2; cdr3_aa: CAWSSSFTGIGGYTF
v_call: TRBV7-9; j_call: TRBJ2-5; cdr3_aa: CASSPTGTQETQYF
v_call: TRBV10-3; j_call: TRBJ2-5; cdr3_aa: CAISASLAGGETQYF
v_call: TRBV7-9; j_call: TRBJ2-7; cdr3_aa: CSSSPGTNARGEQYF
v_call: TRBV30; j_call: TRBJ1-4; cdr3_aa: CAWQTNEKLFF
v_call: TRBV27; j_call: TRBJ2-7; cdr3_aa: CASGTGQGANLAAYEQYF
v_call: TRBV6-6; j_call: TRBJ2-1; cdr3_aa: CASSYEELAGGPQFF
v_call: TRBV29-1; j_call: TRBJ2-1; cdr3_aa: CSAGPGLAGGLSEQFF
v_call: TRBV29-1; j_call: TRBJ2-7; cdr3_aa: CSVGTGSYEQYF
v_call: TRBV7-2; j_call: TRBJ1-6; cdr3_aa: CASSSLPYNSPLHF
v_call: TRBV7-2; j_call: TRBJ1-5; cdr3_aa: CASSPDRGPQPQHF
v_call: TRBV25-1; j_call: TRBJ1-3; cdr3_aa: CAFPSGTGSSGNTIYF